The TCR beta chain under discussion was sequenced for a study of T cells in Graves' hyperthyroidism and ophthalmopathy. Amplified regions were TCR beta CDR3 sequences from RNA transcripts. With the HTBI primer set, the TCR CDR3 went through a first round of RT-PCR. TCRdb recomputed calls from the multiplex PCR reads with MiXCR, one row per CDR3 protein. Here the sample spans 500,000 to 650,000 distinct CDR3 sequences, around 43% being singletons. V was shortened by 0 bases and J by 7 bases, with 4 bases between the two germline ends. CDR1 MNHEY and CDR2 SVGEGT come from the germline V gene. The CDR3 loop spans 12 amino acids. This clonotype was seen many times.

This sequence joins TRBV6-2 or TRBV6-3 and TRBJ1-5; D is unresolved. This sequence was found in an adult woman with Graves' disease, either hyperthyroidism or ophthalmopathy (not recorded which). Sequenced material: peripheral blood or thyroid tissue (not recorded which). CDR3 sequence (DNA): TGTGCCAGCAGTTACTCGCAGCAGCCCCAGCATTTT. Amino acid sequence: CASSYSQQPQHF.